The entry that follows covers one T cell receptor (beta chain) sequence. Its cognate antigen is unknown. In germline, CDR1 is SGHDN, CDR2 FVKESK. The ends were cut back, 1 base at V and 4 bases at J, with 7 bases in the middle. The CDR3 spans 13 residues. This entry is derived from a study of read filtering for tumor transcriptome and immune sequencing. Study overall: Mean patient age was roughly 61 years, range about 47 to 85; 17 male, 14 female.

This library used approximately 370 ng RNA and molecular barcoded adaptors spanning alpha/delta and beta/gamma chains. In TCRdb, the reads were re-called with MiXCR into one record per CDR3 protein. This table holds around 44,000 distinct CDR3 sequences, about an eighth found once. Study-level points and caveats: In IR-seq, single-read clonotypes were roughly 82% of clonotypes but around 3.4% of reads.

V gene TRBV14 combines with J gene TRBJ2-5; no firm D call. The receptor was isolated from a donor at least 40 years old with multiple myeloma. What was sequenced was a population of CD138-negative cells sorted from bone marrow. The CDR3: CASSQVRSETQYF. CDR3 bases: TGTGCCAGCAGCCAAGTTCGGTCAGAGACCCAGTACTTC.